Listed here are 8 T cell receptor beta chains from one sample, sequenced in a study of blood T cells in healthy people across ages (dated by TCRdb to 2015 to 2017). Receptor libraries were prepared by 5' RACE. Sequencing used an Illumina HiSeq 2500. A second PCR of roughly 7 to 11 cycles was performed with a sample-barcoded 5' primer and a J-beta primer mix. Starting from the raw public reads, TCRdb applied fastp trimming at Q25, assembled clones with MiXCR and retained in-frame beta chains. A single entry per CDR3 protein holds the most common genes and DNA from its merged rows. The sample data list 1.5 million to 2 million distinct CDR3 sequences, and 28% of these were observed just once. The top ten constitute 7.7% of the sample. Specimen: blood. Receptor source: a young woman in good health.

This clonotype has just a few counts. This chain joins TRBV6-1 and TRBJ1-5; weak D call: TRBD1 (5 bases). The V gene lost 6 bases and the J gene lost 1 base, with 19 bases spanning the gap. CDR3 length: 17 amino acids. Germline V gene lookup returns CDR1 MNHNS and CDR2 SASEGT. The chain's CDR3 is CASSQVGAPGSNQPQHF. CDR3 coding DNA: TGTGCCAGCAGCCAGGTCGGGGCCCCAGGAAGCAATCAGCCCCAGCATTTT.

This chain uses TRBV3-1 with TRBJ2-4, with D perhaps matching TRBD1 (7 bases). Trimming removed 6 bases at V and 0 bases at J, with 15 bases between. CDR1 LGHDT and CDR2 YNNKEL come from the germline V gene (reference sequence). The CDR3 loop spans 16 amino acids. The CDR3 protein is CASSSTRGVAKNIQYF. The CDR3 DNA reads as TGTGCCAGCAGTTCAACCAGGGGGGTAGCCAAAAACATTCAGTACTTC.

This chain connects TRBV13 to TRBJ2-7; 7 bases line up with TRBD1. Per the germline V gene, CDR1 is PRHDT and CDR2 is FYEKMQ (reference sequence). The CDR3 extends over 14 amino acids. Losses at the gene ends were 2 bases for V and 3 bases for J; bases not matched to a gene: 4. The CDR3 DNA reads as TGTGCCAGCAGCTTATCCGGACAGGACTACGAGCAGTACTTC. Its protein product is CASSLSGQDYEQYF. Complete variable domain (other parts from reference TRBV13 and TRBJ2-7): AAGVIQSPRHLIKEKRETATLKCYPIPRHDTVYWYQQGPGQDPQFLISFYEKMQSDKGSIPDRFSAQQFSDYHSELNMSSLELGDSALYFCASSLSGQDYEQYFGPGTRLTVT.

The chain combines TRBV6-5 with TRBJ1-4, with D possibly matching TRBD1 (6 bases). CDR3 length equals 15 residues. V lost 5 bases and J lost 7, with 17 bases in between. Looked up from germline, CDR1 is MNHEY and CDR2 is SVGAGI. CDR3 in DNA: TGTGCCAGCAGTACTCGGGCCAGAGGGGGTGAAAAACTGTTTTTT. Residues: CASSTRARGGEKLFF.

Concerning this clonotype itself: The junction departs from germline at one end; a sequencing error may be responsible. J is TRBJ2-3 and V is TRBV5-1; TRBD1 is a possible D gene (6 bases). Germline V CDR1 and CDR2: SGHRS, YFSETQ. This CDR3 comprises 17 residues. This CDR3 reads CASSGTNRAISTYTEYF. The CDR3 DNA sequence: TGCGCCAGCAGCGGAACAAACAGGGCGATCAGCACATATACGGAGTATTTT.

In its sample, this clonotype was seen once. This rearrangement joins TRBV18 to TRBJ1-6; tentatively, D is TRBD1 (5 bases). Germline CDR1 reads KGHSH; CDR2 reads LQKENI. The CDR3 covers 15 residues. V dropped 2 bases and J dropped 6 bases, with 11 bases sitting between them. CDR3 region: CASSPSRGGNSPLHF. The CDR3 nucleotides read TGTGCCAGCTCACCAAGTCGTGGGGGTAATTCACCCCTCCACTTT.

The V gene is TRBV12-3 or TRBV12-4, the J gene TRBJ1-2, with TRBD1 matching 7 bases. V dropped 5 bases and J dropped 10; count of bases not matched to a gene: 16. This CDR3 has 15 amino acids. CDR3 sequence reads: CASSPRTGWVADYTF. CDR3 in DNA: TGTGCCAGCAGTCCTCGGACAGGTTGGGTGGCGGACTACACCTTC.

The chain couples TRBV2 to TRBJ2-5; 9 nucleotides align to TRBD1. The CDR3 totals 14 residues. Looked up from germline, CDR1 is SNHLY and CDR2 is FYNNEI. The ends lost 8 bases at V and 2 bases at J; junction bases unmatched: 6. CDR3 amino acids: CASGPGQGQETQYF. In DNA, the CDR3 is TGTGCCAGCGGGCCGGGACAGGGACAAGAGACCCAGTACTTC.